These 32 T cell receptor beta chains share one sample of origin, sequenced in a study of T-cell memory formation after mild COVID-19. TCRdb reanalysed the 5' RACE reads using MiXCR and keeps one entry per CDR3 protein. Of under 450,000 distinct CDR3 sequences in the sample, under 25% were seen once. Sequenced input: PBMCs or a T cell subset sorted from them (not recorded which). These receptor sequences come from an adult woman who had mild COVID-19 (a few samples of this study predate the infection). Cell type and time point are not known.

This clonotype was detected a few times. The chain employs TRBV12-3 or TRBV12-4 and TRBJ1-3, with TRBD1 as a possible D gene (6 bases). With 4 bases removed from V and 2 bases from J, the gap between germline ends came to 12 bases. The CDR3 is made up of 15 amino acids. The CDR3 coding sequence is TGTGCCAGCAGTTCCGAGGGGGGCACTGGAAACACCATATATTTT. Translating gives CASSSEGGTGNTIYF.

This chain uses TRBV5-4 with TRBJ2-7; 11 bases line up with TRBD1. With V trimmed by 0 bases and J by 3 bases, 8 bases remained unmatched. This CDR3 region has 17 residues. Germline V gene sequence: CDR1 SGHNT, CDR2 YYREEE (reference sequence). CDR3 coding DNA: TGTGCCAGCAGCTTGGAGCCCACCGGGACAGGGGGCTACGAGCAGTACTTC. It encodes CASSLEPTGTGGYEQYF.

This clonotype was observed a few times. The chain's CDR3 is CSARDEAGAETQYF. CDR3 bases: TGCAGTGCTAGAGATGAAGCGGGAGCAGAGACCCAGTACTTC. The rearrangement links TRBV20-1 to TRBJ2-5; 8 positions agree with TRBD2. This CDR3 is 14 amino acids long. The V gene's germline CDR1 is DFQATT and CDR2 SNEGSKA (reference sequence). The V segment lost 0 bases and the J segment 4 bases; nucleotides outside the gene matches: 4.

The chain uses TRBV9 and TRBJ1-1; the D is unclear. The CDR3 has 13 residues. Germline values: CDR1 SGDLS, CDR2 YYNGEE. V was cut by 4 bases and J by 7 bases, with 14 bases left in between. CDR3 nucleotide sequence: TGTGCCAGCAGCATCCGGACGGGAGATGAAGCTTTCTTT. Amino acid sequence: CASSIRTGDEAFF.

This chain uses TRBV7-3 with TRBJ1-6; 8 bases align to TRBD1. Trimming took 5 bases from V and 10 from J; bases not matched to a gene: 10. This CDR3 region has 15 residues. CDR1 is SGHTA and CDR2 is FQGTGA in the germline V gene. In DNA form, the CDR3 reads TGTGCCAGCAGCCAGACAGGGGATAGAGGGTCACCCCTCCACTTT. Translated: CASSQTGDRGSPLHF.

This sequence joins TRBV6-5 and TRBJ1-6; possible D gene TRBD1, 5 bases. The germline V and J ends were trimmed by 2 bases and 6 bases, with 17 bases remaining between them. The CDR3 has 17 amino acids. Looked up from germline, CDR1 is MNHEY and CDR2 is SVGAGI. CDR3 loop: CASSYASAGTSNSPLHF. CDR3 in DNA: TGTGCCAGCAGTTACGCATCTGCAGGGACGAGTAATTCACCCCTCCACTTT.

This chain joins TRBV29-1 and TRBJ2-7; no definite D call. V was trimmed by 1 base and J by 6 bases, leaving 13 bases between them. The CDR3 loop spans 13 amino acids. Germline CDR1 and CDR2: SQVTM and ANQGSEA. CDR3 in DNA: TGCAGCGTTGAAGGGTCCAGCTCCCCCGAGCAGTACTTC. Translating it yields CSVEGSSSPEQYF.

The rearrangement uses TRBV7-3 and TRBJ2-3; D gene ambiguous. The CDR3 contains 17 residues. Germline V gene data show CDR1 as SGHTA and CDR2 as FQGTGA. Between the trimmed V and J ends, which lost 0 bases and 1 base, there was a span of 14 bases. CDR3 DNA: TGTGCCAGCAGCTTAACGTACCCCACCGCGGGCACAGATACGCAGTATTTT. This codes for CASSLTYPTAGTDTQYF.

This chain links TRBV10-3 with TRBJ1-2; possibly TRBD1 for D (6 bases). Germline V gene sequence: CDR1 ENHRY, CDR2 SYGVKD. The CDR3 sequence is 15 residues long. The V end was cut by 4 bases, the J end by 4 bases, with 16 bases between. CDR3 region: CAISGVVQGGYGYTF. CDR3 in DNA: TGTGCCATCAGTGGAGTCGTACAGGGAGGCTATGGCTACACCTTC.

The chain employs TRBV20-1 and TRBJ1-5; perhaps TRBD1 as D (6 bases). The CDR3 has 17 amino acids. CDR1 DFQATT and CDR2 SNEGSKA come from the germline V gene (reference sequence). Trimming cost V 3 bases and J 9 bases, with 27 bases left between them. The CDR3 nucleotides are TGCAGTGCTAGTCCCAGGGACAAGTGGCTTCGAAACCGGCCCCAGCATTTT. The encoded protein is CSASPRDKWLRNRPQHF.

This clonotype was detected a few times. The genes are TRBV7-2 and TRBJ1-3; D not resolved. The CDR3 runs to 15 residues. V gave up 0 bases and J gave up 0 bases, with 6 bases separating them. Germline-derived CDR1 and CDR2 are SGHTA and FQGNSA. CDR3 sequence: CASSLARSSGNTIYF. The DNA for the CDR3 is TGTGCCAGCAGCTTAGCGCGCAGCTCTGGAAACACCATATATTTT.

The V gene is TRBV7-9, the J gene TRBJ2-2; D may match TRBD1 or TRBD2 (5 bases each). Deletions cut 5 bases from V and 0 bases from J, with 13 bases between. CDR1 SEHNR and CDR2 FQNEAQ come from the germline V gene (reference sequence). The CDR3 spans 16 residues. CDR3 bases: TGTGCCAGCAGCGCCGGTGGGGGTACGAACACCGGGGAGCTGTTTTTT. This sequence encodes CASSAGGGTNTGELFF.

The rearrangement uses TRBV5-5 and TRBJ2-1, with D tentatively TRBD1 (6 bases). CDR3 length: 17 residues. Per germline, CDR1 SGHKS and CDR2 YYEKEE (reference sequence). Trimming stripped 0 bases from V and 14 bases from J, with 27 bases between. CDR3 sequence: CASSLDLGVTGLEIKFF. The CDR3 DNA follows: TGTGCCAGCAGCTTGGATCTGGGGGTTACAGGGCTCGAAATTAAGTTCTTC. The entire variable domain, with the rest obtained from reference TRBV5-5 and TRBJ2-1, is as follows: DAGVTQSPTHLIKTRGQQVTLRCSPISGHKSVSWYQQVLGQGPQFIFQYYEKEERGRGNFPDRFSARQFPNYSSELNVNALLLGDSALYLCASSLDLGVTGLEIKFFGPGTRLTVL.

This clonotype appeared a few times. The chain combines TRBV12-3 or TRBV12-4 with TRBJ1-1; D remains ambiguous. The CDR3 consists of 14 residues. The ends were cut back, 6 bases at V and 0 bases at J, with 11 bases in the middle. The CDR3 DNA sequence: TGTGCCAGCAGAAGGACGGGCATGAACACTGAAGCTTTCTTT. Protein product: CASRRTGMNTEAFF.

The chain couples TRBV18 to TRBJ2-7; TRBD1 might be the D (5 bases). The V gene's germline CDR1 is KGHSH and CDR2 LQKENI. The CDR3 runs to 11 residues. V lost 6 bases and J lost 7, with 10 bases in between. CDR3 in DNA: TGTGCCAGCTCTCAGAGACAGGAGCAGTACTTC. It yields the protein CASSQRQEQYF. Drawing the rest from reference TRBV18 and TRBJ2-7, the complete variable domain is NAGVMQNPRHLVRRRGQEARLRCSPMKGHSHVYWYRQLPEEGLKFMVYLQKENIIDESGMPKERFSAEFPKEGPSILRIQQVVRGDSAAYFCASSQRQEQYFGPGTRLTVT.

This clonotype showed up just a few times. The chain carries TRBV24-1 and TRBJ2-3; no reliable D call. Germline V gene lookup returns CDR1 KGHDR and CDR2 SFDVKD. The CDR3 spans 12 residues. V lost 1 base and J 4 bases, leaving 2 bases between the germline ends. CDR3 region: CATSDLPDTQYF. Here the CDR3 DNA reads TGTGCCACCAGTGATTTACCAGATACGCAGTATTTT.

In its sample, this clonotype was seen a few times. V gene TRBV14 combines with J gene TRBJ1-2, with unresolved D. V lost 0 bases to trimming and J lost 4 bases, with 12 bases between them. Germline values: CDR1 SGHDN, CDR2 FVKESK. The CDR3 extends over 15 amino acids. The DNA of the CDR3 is TGTGCCAGCAGCCAAGATCGAGGGCCCAGCTATGGCTACACCTTC. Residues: CASSQDRGPSYGYTF.

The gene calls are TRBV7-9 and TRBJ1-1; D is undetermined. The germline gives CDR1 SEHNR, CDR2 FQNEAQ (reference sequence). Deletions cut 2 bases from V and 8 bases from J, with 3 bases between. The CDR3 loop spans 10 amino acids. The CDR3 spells CASSLREAFF. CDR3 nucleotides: TGTGCCAGCAGCTTACGCGAAGCTTTCTTT.

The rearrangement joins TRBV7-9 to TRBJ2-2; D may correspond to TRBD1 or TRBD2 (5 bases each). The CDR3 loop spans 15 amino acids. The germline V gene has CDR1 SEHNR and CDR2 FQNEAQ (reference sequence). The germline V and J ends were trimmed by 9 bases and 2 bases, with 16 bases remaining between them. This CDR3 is CASNPSGANTGELFF. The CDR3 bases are TGTGCCAGTAACCCCTCCGGGGCCAACACCGGGGAGCTGTTTTTT.

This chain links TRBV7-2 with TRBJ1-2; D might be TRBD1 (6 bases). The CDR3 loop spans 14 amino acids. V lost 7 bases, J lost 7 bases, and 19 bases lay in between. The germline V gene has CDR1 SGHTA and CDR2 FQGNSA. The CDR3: CASTRPGAGGGYTF. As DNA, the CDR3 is TGTGCCAGCACGAGACCGGGGGCGGGTGGTGGCTACACCTTC. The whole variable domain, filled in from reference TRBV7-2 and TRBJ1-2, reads GAGVSQSPSNKVTEKGKDVELRCDPISGHTALYWYRQSLGQGLEFLIYFQGNSAPDKSGLPSDRFSAERTGGSVSTLTIQRTQQEDSAVYLCASTRPGAGGGYTFGSGTRLTVV.

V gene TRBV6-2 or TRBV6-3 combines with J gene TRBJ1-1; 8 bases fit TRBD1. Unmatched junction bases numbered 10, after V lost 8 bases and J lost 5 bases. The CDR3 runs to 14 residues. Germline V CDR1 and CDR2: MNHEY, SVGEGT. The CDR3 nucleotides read TGTGCCAGCGCTAGGGGGACAGGACGGACTGAAGCTTTCTTT. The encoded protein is CASARGTGRTEAFF.

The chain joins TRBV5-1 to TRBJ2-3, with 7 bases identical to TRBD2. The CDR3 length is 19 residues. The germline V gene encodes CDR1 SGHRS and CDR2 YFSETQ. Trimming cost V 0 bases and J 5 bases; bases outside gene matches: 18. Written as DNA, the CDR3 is TGCGCCAGCAGCTTGGTGGTTAGCGGGCTGGTGGGTAAAGGAGATACGCAGTATTTT. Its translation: CASSLVVSGLVGKGDTQYF.

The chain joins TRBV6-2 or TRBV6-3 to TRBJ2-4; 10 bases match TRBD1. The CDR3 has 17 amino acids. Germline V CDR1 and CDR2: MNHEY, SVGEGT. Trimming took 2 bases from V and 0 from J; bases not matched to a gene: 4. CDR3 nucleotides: TGTGCCAGCAGTTACAATGGGACAGGGGTAGCCAAAAACATTCAGTACTTC. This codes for CASSYNGTGVAKNIQYF.

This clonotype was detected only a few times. The CDR3 protein is CASSPGLAGGIAKNIQYF. Here the CDR3 DNA reads TGCGCCAGCAGCCCGGGACTAGCGGGGGGAATAGCCAAAAACATTCAGTACTTC. The chain carries TRBV4-1 and TRBJ2-4; TRBD2 matches at 15 bases. CDR3 size: 18 residues. Germline V lookup: CDR1 MGHRA, CDR2 YSYEKL. With 4 bases clipped from V and 0 bases from J, the junction kept 4 bases outside the gene matches.

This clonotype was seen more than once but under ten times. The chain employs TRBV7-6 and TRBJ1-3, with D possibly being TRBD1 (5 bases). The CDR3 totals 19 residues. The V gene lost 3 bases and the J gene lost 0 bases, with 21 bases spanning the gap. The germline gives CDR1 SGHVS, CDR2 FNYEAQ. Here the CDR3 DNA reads TGTGCCAGCAGCTTGAGGCCTTGGGGCCACGGAATCTCTGGAAACACCATATATTTT. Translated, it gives CASSLRPWGHGISGNTIYF.

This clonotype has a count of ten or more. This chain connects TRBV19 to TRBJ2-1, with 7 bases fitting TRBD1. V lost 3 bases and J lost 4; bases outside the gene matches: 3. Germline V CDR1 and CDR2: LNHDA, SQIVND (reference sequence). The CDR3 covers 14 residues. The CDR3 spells CASSMWTGYNEQFF. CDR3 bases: TGTGCCAGTAGTATGTGGACAGGTTACAATGAGCAGTTCTTC. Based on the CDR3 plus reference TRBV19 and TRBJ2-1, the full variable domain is DGGITQSPKYLFRKEGQNVTLSCEQNLNHDAMYWYRQDPGQGLRLIYYSQIVNDFQKGDIAEGYSVSREKKESFPLTVTSAQKNPTAFYLCASSMWTGYNEQFFGPGTRLTVL.

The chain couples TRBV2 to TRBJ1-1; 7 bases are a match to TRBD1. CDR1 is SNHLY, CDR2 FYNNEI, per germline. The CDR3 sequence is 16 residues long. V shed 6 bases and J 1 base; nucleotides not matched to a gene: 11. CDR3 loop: CASRKEGGAKNTEAFF. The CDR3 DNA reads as TGTGCCAGCAGAAAGGAAGGGGGCGCTAAGAACACTGAAGCTTTCTTT.

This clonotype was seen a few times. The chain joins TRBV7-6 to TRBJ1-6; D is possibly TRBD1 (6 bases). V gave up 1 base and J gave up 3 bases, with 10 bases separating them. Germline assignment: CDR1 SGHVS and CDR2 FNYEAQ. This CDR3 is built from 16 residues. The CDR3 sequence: CASSLVPGHYNSPLHF. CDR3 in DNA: TGTGCCAGCAGCTTAGTACCGGGACACTATAATTCACCCCTCCACTTT.

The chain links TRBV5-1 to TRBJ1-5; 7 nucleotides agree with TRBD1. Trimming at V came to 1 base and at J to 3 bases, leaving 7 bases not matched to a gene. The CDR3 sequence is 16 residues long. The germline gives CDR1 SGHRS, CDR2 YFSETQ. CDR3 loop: CASSLNPGTVNQPQHF. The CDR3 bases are TGCGCCAGCAGCTTGAATCCCGGGACAGTCAATCAGCCCCAGCATTTT.

The CDR3 loop is CAAWGGQGPSGANVLTF. Written as DNA, the CDR3 is TGTGCCGCTTGGGGGGGACAGGGCCCATCTGGGGCCAACGTCCTGACTTTC. The rearrangement links TRBV7-9 to TRBJ2-6, with TRBD1 identical over 9 bases. The junction had 12 bases not matched to a gene; V was cut back by 11 bases and J by 1 base. In germline, CDR1 is SEHNR, CDR2 FQNEAQ (reference sequence). The CDR3 contains 17 residues.

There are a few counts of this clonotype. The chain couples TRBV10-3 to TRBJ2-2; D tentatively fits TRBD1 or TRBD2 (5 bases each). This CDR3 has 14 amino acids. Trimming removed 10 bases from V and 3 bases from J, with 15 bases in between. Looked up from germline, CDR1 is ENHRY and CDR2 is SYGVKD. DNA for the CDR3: TGTGCCACCCGGCCGGGGCCAGACACCGGGGAGCTGTTTTTT. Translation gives CATRPGPDTGELFF.

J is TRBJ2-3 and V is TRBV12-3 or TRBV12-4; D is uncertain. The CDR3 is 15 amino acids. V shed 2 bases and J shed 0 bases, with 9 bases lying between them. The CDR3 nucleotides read TGTGCCAGCAGTTTACTCGTATCTAGCACAGATACGCAGTATTTT. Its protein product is CASSLLVSSTDTQYF.